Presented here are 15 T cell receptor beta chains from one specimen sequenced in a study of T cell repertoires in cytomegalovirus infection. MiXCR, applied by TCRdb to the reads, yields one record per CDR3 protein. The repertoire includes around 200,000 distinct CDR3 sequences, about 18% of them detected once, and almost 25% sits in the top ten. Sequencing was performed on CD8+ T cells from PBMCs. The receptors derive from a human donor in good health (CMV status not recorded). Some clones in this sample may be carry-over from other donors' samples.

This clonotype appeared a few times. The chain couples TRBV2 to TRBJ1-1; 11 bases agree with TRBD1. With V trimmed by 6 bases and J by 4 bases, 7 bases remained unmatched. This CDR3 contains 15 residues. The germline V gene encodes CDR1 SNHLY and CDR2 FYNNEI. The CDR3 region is CASRERGQGVTEAFF. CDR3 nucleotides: TGTGCCAGCAGGGAAAGGGGACAGGGGGTCACTGAAGCTTTCTTT.

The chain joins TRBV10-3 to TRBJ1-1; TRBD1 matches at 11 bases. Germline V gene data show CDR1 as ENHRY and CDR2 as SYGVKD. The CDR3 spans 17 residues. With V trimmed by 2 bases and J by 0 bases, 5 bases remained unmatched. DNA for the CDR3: TGTGCCATCAGTGAGGTGGGACAGGGGGTAATGAACACTGAAGCTTTCTTT. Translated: CAISEVGQGVMNTEAFF.

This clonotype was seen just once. This CDR3 is CAISETGYYEQYF. The CDR3 coding sequence is TGTGCCATCAGTGAGACAGGGTACTACGAGCAGTACTTC. V and J are TRBV10-3 and TRBJ2-7, with a tentative D call TRBD1 (6 bases). Trimming stripped 2 bases from V and 3 bases from J, with 8 bases between. This CDR3 has 13 residues. Germline CDR1 and CDR2: ENHRY and SYGVKD.

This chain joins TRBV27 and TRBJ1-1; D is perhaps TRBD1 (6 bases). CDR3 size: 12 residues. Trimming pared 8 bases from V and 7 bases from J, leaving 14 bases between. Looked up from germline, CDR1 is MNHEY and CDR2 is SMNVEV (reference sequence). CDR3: CASGGGAGEAFF. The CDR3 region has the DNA TGTGCCAGCGGAGGGGGTGCAGGTGAAGCTTTCTTT.

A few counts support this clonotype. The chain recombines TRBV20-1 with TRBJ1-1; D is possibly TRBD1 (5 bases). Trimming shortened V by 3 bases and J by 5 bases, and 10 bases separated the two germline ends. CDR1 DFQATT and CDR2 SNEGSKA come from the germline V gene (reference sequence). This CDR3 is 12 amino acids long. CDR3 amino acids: CSASRRETEAFF. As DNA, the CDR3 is TGCAGTGCTAGTCGCAGGGAGACTGAAGCTTTCTTT.

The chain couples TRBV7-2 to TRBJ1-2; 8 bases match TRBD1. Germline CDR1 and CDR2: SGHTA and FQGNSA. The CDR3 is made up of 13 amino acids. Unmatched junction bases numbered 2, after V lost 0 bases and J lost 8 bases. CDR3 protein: CASSLAPGGGYTF. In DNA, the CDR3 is TGTGCCAGCAGCTTAGCGCCAGGGGGCGGCTACACCTTC.

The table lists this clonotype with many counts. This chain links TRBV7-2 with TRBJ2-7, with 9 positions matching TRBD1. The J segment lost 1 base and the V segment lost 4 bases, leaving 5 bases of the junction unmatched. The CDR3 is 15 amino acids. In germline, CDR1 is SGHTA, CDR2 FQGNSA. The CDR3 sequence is CASSWGGTGSYEQYF. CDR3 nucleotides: TGTGCCAGCAGCTGGGGGGGGACAGGGTCCTACGAGCAGTACTTC. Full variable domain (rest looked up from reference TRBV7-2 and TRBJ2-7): GAGVSQSPSNKVTEKGKDVELRCDPISGHTALYWYRQSLGQGLEFLIYFQGNSAPDKSGLPSDRFSAERTGGSVSTLTIQRTQQEDSAVYLCASSWGGTGSYEQYFGPGTRLTVT.

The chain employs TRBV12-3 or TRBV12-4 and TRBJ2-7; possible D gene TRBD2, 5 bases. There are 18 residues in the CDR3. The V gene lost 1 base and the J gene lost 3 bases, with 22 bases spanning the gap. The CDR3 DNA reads TGTGCCAGCAGTTTAGGAACCTGGGCCGGGGATCGGGGCTACGAGCAGTACTTC. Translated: CASSLGTWAGDRGYEQYF.

The CDR3 DNA follows: TGTGCCAGCAGCCGAATAATTACAGGGGTAGAAAAACTGTTTTTT. It translates to CASSRIITGVEKLFF. The gene calls are TRBV7-2 and TRBJ1-4; 7 bases match TRBD1. The CDR3 loop spans 15 amino acids. V gave up 5 bases and J gave up 8 bases; unmatched junction bases: 11. Germline CDR1 and CDR2: SGHTA and FQGNSA.

The chain's CDR3 is CASSLRREGSSSYEQYF. In DNA, the CDR3 is TGTGCCAGCAGTTTGAGGAGGGAGGGATCTAGCTCCTACGAGCAGTACTTC. V is TRBV28 and J is TRBJ2-7, with 7 bases lining up with TRBD2. Germline CDR1 is MDHEN and CDR2 is SYDVKM. The J segment lost 0 bases and the V segment lost 3 bases, leaving 11 bases of the junction unmatched. CDR3 length equals 17 residues.

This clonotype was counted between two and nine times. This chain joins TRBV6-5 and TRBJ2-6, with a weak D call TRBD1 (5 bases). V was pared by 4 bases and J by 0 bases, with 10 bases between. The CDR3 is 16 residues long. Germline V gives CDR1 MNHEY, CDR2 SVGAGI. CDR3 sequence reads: CASSSVRDSGANVLTF. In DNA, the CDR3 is TGTGCCAGCAGTTCTGTCAGGGACTCTGGGGCCAACGTCCTGACTTTC.

The CDR3 here is CSVEDKRQGALDTEAFF. CDR3 nucleotides: TGCAGCGTTGAAGATAAGAGACAGGGGGCTTTGGACACTGAAGCTTTCTTT. The chain uses TRBV29-1 and TRBJ1-1, with 10 bases fitting TRBD1. Per germline, CDR1 SQVTM and CDR2 ANQGSEA. V shed 0 bases, J shed 3 bases, and the junction held 10 bases outside the gene matches. There are 17 residues in the CDR3.

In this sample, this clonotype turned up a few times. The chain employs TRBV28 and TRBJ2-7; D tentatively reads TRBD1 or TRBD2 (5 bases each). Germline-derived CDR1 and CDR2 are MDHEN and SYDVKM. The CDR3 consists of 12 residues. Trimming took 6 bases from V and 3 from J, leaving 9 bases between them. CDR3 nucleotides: TGTGCCAGCAGAGGGGACGGCTACGAGCAGTACTTC. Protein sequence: CASRGDGYEQYF.

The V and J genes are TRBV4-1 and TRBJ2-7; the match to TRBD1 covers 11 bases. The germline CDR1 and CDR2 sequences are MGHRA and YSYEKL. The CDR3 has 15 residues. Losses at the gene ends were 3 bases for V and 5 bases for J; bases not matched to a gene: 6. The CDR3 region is CASSHRDRGVHEQYF. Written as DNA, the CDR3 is TGCGCCAGCAGCCACCGGGACAGGGGGGTCCACGAGCAGTACTTC.

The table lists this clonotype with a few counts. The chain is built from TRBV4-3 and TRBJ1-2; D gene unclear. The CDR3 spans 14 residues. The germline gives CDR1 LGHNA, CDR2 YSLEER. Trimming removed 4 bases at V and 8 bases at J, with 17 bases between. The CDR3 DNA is TGCGCCAGCAGCCCTCTCAAGGGTTTTTGGGGCTACACCTTC. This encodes CASSPLKGFWGYTF.